This T cell receptor beta chain was profiled in a study of CD8 T cells in Susac syndrome. Study-level points and caveats: As the study acknowledged, the number of individuals who were part of its TCR sequencing and HLA analysis was relatively small.

TEMRA cells were FACS-enriched, while CD8+ and CD4+ T cells were negatively isolated. Per germline, CDR1 KGHDR and CDR2 SFDVKD. The CDR3 covers 16 residues. Trimming removed 0 bases at V and 5 bases at J, with 12 bases between. This clonotype appeared a single time. Its specificity is unknown. A quantity of about 0.5 to 1 ug RNA underwent reverse transcription using random hexamers. TCRdb independently ran MiXCR on the immunoSEQ multiplex PCR reads; one entry per CDR3 protein. There are around 130,000 distinct CDR3 sequences in the sample; under 95% occur only once, and roughly 0.25% lies in the top ten.

The sequence was obtained from a human donor with multiple sclerosis. Sequencing was carried out using CD8+ T cells from PBMCs. The chain recombines TRBV24-1 with TRBJ2-2; D is undetermined. CDR3 sequence (DNA): TGTGCCACCAGTGATTTGCTAGTCGGTGGAACCGGGGAGCTGTTTTTT. Translating gives CATSDLLVGGTGELFF.